One TCR beta chain is described in this entry. Its matching antigen is unknown. This record belongs to a study of cytomegalovirus exposure and HLA in healthy donors. Findings of the study overall: Presence/absence comparisons presumed near-even sequencing depth among donors. Data from an earlier analysis indicated that most TCR beta V segments were productive either about 87% or about 30% of the time.

The study ran its PCR with 60 Vbeta and 13 Jbeta primers. Assay used: immunoSEQ multiplex PCR; TCRdb lists only in-frame clones, some missing. Its listing shows around 190,000 clones. The sequence derives from a woman younger than 45 in good health and CMV-seropositive. The sample comprised PBMCs.

CDR3 sequence reads: CASSVGQGGMNTEAFF. In DNA form, the CDR3 reads TGCGCCAGCAGCGTGGGACAGGGTGGAATGAACACTGAAGCTTTCTTT. The gene calls are TRBV5-1 and TRBJ1-1, with 9 bases identical to TRBD1. V trimming: 4 bases; J trimming: 0 bases; junction bases outside the gene matches: 7. Germline lookup yields CDR1 SGHRS and CDR2 YFSETQ. The CDR3 has 16 amino acids.